This T cell receptor (beta chain) derives from a study of T-cell memory formation after mild COVID-19. Per germline, CDR1 LNHNV and CDR2 YYDKDF (reference sequence). This CDR3 spans 13 amino acids. V lost 1 base to trimming and J lost 1 base, with 4 bases between them. This clonotype has at least ten counts. Amplification by 5'RACE using constant-segment primers produced TCR alpha and TCR beta cDNA libraries that carried sample barcodes and UMIs. MiXCR, applied by TCRdb to the 5' RACE reads, yields one record per CDR3 protein. The table lists hundreds of thousands of distinct CDR3 sequences, more than 15% of them singletons.

The sample was PBMCs or a T cell subset sorted from them (not recorded which). The chain couples TRBV15 to TRBJ1-1, with D hard to call. This TCR was sampled from an adult woman who had mild COVID-19 (a few samples of this study predate the infection). Cell type and time point are not known. The CDR3, as DNA: TGTGCCACCAGCAGAGGGGGGAACACTGAAGCTTTCTTT. Its translation: CATSRGGNTEAFF.